These 31 T cell receptor beta chains originate from one sample sequenced in a study of T cell changes during pregnancy in multiple sclerosis. Data came from immunoSEQ multiplex PCR; TCRdb stores just in-frame clones and leaves some out. Of around 100,000 clones detected, almost 95% appear once; the ten largest clones hold about 0.9%. The sequences come from peripheral blood, collected before pregnancy. Receptors originate from a female donor with multiple sclerosis, enrolled in a pregnancy study.

The chain has TRBV2 and TRBJ2-1, with 10 bases fitting TRBD2. J gave up 2 bases and V 7 bases, and 8 bases lay outside the gene matches. Germline V gives CDR1 SNHLY, CDR2 FYNNEI. This CDR3 spans 16 amino acids. CDR3 nucleotides: TGTGCCAGCAAGCGTAATAGCGGGAGGACCTACAATGAGCAGTTCTTC. This encodes CASKRNSGRTYNEQFF.

The J gene is TRBJ2-7, the V gene TRBV10-2, with TRBD2 identical over 13 bases. The V gene end was trimmed by 3 bases and the J gene end by 6 bases; junction bases not matched to a gene: 11. This CDR3 is 17 amino acids long. The germline V gene has CDR1 WSHSY and CDR2 SAAADI. This CDR3 is CASSDSIGLAGEREQYF. CDR3 bases: TGCGCCAGCAGTGATTCAATTGGACTAGCGGGAGAGCGCGAGCAGTACTTC.

The chain has TRBV4-3 and TRBJ2-5, with a possible D match to TRBD2 (5 bases). The V end was cut by 1 base, the J end by 3 bases, with 12 bases between. The CDR3 is 15 residues long. Germline values: CDR1 LGHNA, CDR2 YSLEER. The CDR3, as DNA: TGCGCCAGCAGCCAAGGGGCGCTAGCAGAAGAGACCCAGTACTTC. Translating gives CASSQGALAEETQYF.

This clone appeared a few times. The V gene is TRBV27, the J gene TRBJ1-5, with 9 bases that match TRBD1. Trimming cost V 5 bases and J 2 bases; bases outside gene matches: 10. The CDR3 spans 17 residues. Germline values: CDR1 MNHEY, CDR2 SMNVEV (reference sequence). The CDR3, as DNA: TGTGCCAGCAGTGCTAATAACAGGGGGCAAGGCAATCAGCCCCAGCATTTT. Protein: CASSANNRGQGNQPQHF.

This clone was counted once. The chain is built from TRBV14 and TRBJ2-3, with D hard to call. The V end lost 4 bases, the J end lost 6 bases, and 8 bases lay between the germline ends. Germline V gene sequence: CDR1 SGHDN, CDR2 FVKESK. CDR3 size: 12 residues. This CDR3 reads CASSPDWDTQYF. Written as DNA, the CDR3 is TGTGCCAGCAGCCCCGACTGGGATACGCAGTATTTT.

The V gene is TRBV19, the J gene TRBJ2-5; the D is unclear. Looked up from germline, CDR1 is LNHDA and CDR2 is SQIVND (reference sequence). V was pared by 3 bases and J by 2 bases, with 7 bases between. CDR3 length: 13 amino acids. DNA for the CDR3: TGTGCCAGTAGTATTGGGCTACAAGAGACCCAGTACTTC. Translated: CASSIGLQETQYF.

The J gene is TRBJ2-7, the V gene TRBV28; 8 bases are shared with TRBD1. From germline, CDR1 is MDHEN and CDR2 SYDVKM. The ends lost 5 bases at V and 5 bases at J; junction bases unmatched: 8. The CDR3 length is 14 residues. CDR3 sequence (DNA): TGTGCCAGCAGTCGTCGGACAGGGTGGAACGAGCAGTACTTC. This gives the protein CASSRRTGWNEQYF.

The rearrangement joins TRBV7-9 to TRBJ2-3; tentative D call: TRBD1 (6 bases). The V gene lost 0 bases and the J gene lost 0 bases, with 10 bases spanning the gap. The CDR3 extends over 16 amino acids. Germline lookup yields CDR1 SEHNR and CDR2 FQNEAQ (reference sequence). CDR3 in DNA: TGTGCCAGCAGCTTAGCTGCAGGGGTTAGCACAGATACGCAGTATTTT. Amino acids: CASSLAAGVSTDTQYF.

The V gene is TRBV14, the J gene TRBJ2-3; D unclear. There are 15 residues in the CDR3. Germline-derived CDR1 and CDR2 are SGHDN and FVKESK. V lost 1 base and J 2 bases, leaving 10 bases between the germline ends. Here the CDR3 DNA reads TGTGCCAGCAGCCAAGGTACAATACCCACAGATACGCAGTATTTT. Translated, it gives CASSQGTIPTDTQYF.

CDR3 region: CASNRRQGLNTEAFF. The CDR3 bases are TGTGCCAGCAATCGGAGACAGGGTTTGAACACTGAAGCTTTCTTT. The chain is built from TRBV27 and TRBJ1-1, with 7 bases that match TRBD1. The junction had 8 bases not matched to a gene; V was cut back by 7 bases and J by 0 bases. Germline lookup yields CDR1 MNHEY and CDR2 SMNVEV (reference sequence). The CDR3 is 15 amino acids.

This chain links TRBV27 with TRBJ2-2; no reliable D call. There are 15 residues in the CDR3. V was cut by 6 bases and J by 5 bases, with 16 bases left in between. Germline values: CDR1 MNHEY, CDR2 SMNVEV (reference sequence). The CDR3 loop reads CASSPGVFFTGELFF. The DNA for the CDR3 is TGTGCCAGCAGCCCGGGTGTATTTTTTACCGGGGAGCTGTTTTTT.

This sequence joins TRBV25-1 and TRBJ2-4, with D possibly being TRBD2 (6 bases). Deletions cut 3 bases from V and 9 bases from J, with 21 bases between. The CDR3 loop spans 16 amino acids. From germline, CDR1 is MGHDK and CDR2 SYGVNS. CDR3 in DNA: TGTGCCAGCAGTGATCCTGGGGTTGGCGGGACGCTCATTCAGTACTTC. Its protein is CASSDPGVGGTLIQYF.

This chain uses TRBV21-1 with TRBJ1-1; TRBD1, the table's D call, was not compared with the DNA. TRBV21-1 is given as a pseudogene. This CDR3 is 14 amino acids long. The CDR3 nucleotides read TGTGCCAGCAGTCGGACAGGGCGAGGAACTGAAGCTTTCTTT. Its translation: CASSRTGRGTEAFF.

The chain recombines TRBV27 with TRBJ2-7, with a tentative D call TRBD1 (6 bases). CDR1 is MNHEY, CDR2 SMNVEV, per germline (reference sequence). V was shortened by 4 bases and J by 5 bases, with 15 bases between the two germline ends. The CDR3 length is 14 residues. The CDR3 nucleotides read TGTGCCAGCAGTTCAAATTACAGGGTCCACGAGCAGTACTTC. Translated, it gives CASSSNYRVHEQYF.

The chain combines TRBV10-3 with TRBJ2-1, with 13 bases identical to TRBD2. Germline CDR1 is ENHRY and CDR2 is SYGVKD. The CDR3 contains 16 residues. The trim removed 10 bases at V and 8 bases at J, leaving 14 bases unmatched. This CDR3 is CASLRGETSGRHEQFF. In nucleotides, the CDR3 is TGTGCCAGCCTAAGGGGGGAGACTAGCGGGAGGCATGAGCAGTTCTTC.

This clone was counted once. The CDR3 here is CASRTSTHIRTDTQYF. The DNA for the CDR3 is TGTGCCAGCAGAACTAGCACACATATCCGCACAGATACGCAGTATTTT. The chain recombines TRBV2 with TRBJ2-3; weak D call: TRBD2 (6 bases). The germline CDR1 and CDR2 sequences are SNHLY and FYNNEI. The CDR3 covers 16 residues. V gave up 6 bases and J gave up 1 base, with 17 bases separating them. Looking up the rest from reference TRBV2 and TRBJ2-3 gives the full variable domain: EPEVTQTPSHQVTQMGQEVILRCVPISNHLYFYWYRQILGQKVEFLVSFYNNEISEKSEIFDDQFSVERPDGSNFTLKIRSTKLEDSAMYFCASRTSTHIRTDTQYFGPGTRLTVL.

The CDR3 spells CAISTSGRAPAYEQYF. In nucleotides, the CDR3 is TGTGCCATCAGTACTAGCGGGAGGGCCCCCGCCTACGAGCAGTACTTC. The rearrangement joins TRBV10-3 to TRBJ2-7; 13 nucleotides line up with TRBD2. The CDR3 is 16 amino acids. The J segment lost 2 bases and the V segment lost 5 bases, leaving 6 bases of the junction unmatched. CDR1 and CDR2 (germline): ENHRY, SYGVKD.

About this clone: This sequence may be a read error, since a much larger clone differs from it by one base. The rearrangement joins TRBV6-4 to TRBJ2-3, with 14 bases fitting TRBD2. Trimming removed 4 bases from V and 4 bases from J; junction bases left unmatched: 1. CDR3 length equals 15 residues. Germline loops: CDR1 MRHNA, CDR2 SNTAGT. The CDR3 nucleotides are TGTGCCAGCAGTGGACTAGCGGGAGGGCCAGATACGCAGTATTTT. Its protein product is CASSGLAGGPDTQYF.

The CDR3 sequence: CASRVGQSYGYTF. The CDR3 DNA follows: TGTGCCAGCAGGGTGGGACAGAGCTATGGCTACACCTTC. V gene TRBV28 combines with J gene TRBJ1-2; 7 nucleotides agree with TRBD1. Germline CDR1 and CDR2: MDHEN and SYDVKM. This CDR3 region has 13 residues. V trimming: 6 bases; J trimming: 4 bases; junction bases outside the gene matches: 5.

The chain has TRBV27 and TRBJ2-5, with D possibly being TRBD2 (6 bases). CDR1 and CDR2 from the germline V gene are MNHEY and SMNVEV (reference sequence). V lost 0 bases and J 1 base, leaving 9 bases between the germline ends. There are 15 residues in the CDR3. The CDR3 DNA reads as TGTGCCAGCAGTTTATCGATGGGGGGCCAAGAGACCCAGTACTTC. Protein product: CASSLSMGGQETQYF.

This rearrangement joins TRBV7-6 to TRBJ2-2; tentatively, D is TRBD1 (6 bases). Germline V gene sequence: CDR1 SGHVS, CDR2 FNYEAQ. The CDR3 extends over 15 amino acids. The V and J ends lost 5 bases and 2 bases respectively, with 12 bases between them. The DNA for the CDR3 is TGTGCCAGCAGCCCCGGGACAATTAACACCGGGGAGCTGTTTTTT. The encoded protein is CASSPGTINTGELFF. Looking up the rest from reference TRBV7-6 and TRBJ2-2 gives the full variable domain: GAGVSQSPRYKVTKRGQDVALRCDPISGHVSLYWYRQALGQGPEFLTYFNYEAQQDKSGLPNDRFSAERPEGSISTLTIQRTEQRDSAMYRCASSPGTINTGELFFGEGSRLTVL.

This sequence joins TRBV6-6 and TRBJ2-5, with a possible D match to TRBD2 (5 bases). Deletions cut 0 bases from V and 4 bases from J, with 6 bases between. This CDR3 comprises 13 residues. The germline CDR1 and CDR2 sequences are MNHNY and SVGAGI (reference sequence). The CDR3 DNA reads TGTGCCAGCAGTTACTCGGCGGGAGAGACCCAGTACTTC. This sequence encodes CASSYSAGETQYF.

This clone was picked up a small number of times. The chain combines TRBV29-1 with TRBJ1-2, with D unclear. Deletions cut 0 bases from V and 4 bases from J, with 9 bases between. The CDR3 is made up of 13 amino acids. Germline CDR1 SQVTM, CDR2 ANQGSEA. The CDR3 DNA is TGCAGCGTTGAAGAGGCGGCGCGCTATGGCTACACCTTC. Translation: CSVEEAARYGYTF.

The gene calls are TRBV7-9 and TRBJ2-5; 8 nucleotides agree with TRBD2. CDR1 and CDR2 from the germline V gene are SEHNR and FQNEAQ (reference sequence). The CDR3 runs 16 residues. V was pared by 2 bases and J by 4 bases, with 9 bases of the junction left unmatched. In DNA, the CDR3 is TGTGCCAGCAGCTTATCACGGGAGGGCCTTCGAGAGACCCAGTACTTC. Translating gives CASSLSREGLRETQYF.

The chain has TRBV20-1 and TRBJ2-7, with D possibly TRBD2 on 5 matching bases. V was pared by 6 bases and J by 2 bases, with 8 bases between. Per the germline V gene, CDR1 is DFQATT and CDR2 is SNEGSKA (reference sequence). CDR3 length: 11 amino acids. CDR3 sequence reads: CSAYGTYEQYF. In nucleotides, the CDR3 is TGCAGTGCATACGGGACCTACGAGCAGTACTTC.

The V and J genes are TRBV7-2 and TRBJ1-4, with 10 positions matching TRBD1. The CDR3 is 18 amino acids. Trimming took 5 bases from V and 0 from J; bases not matched to a gene: 9. Germline CDR1 and CDR2: SGHTA and FQGNSA. CDR3 residues: CASSLFGTGAATNEKLFF. Here the CDR3 DNA reads TGTGCCAGCAGCCTCTTCGGGACAGGGGCGGCAACTAATGAAAAACTGTTTTTT. Full variable domain (outside the CDR3, taken from reference TRBV7-2 and TRBJ1-4): GAGVSQSPSNKVTEKGKDVELRCDPISGHTALYWYRQSLGQGLEFLIYFQGNSAPDKSGLPSDRFSAERTGGSVSTLTIQRTQQEDSAVYLCASSLFGTGAATNEKLFFGSGTQLSVL.

The gene calls are TRBV19 and TRBJ1-1; 8 nucleotides match TRBD1. The CDR3 spans 15 residues. V shed 4 bases and J 5 bases; nucleotides not matched to a gene: 9. Germline V lookup: CDR1 LNHDA, CDR2 SQIVND (reference sequence). The DNA for the CDR3 is TGTGCCAGTAGTAGCACAGGGGGGGTAGGGACTGAAGCTTTCTTT. Its translation: CASSSTGGVGTEAFF.

The chain carries TRBV4-3 and TRBJ2-1, with a tentative D call TRBD2 (5 bases). Trimming removed 3 bases at V and 6 bases at J, with 12 bases between. Looked up from germline, CDR1 is LGHNA and CDR2 is YSLEER. This CDR3 is 14 amino acids long. The CDR3: CASSHERRSNEQFF. CDR3 in DNA: TGCGCCAGCAGCCACGAGCGGAGAAGCAATGAGCAGTTCTTC.

CDR3 residues: CASKTGVNTGELFF. The CDR3, as DNA: TGTGCCAGTAAGACAGGCGTGAACACCGGGGAGCTGTTTTTT. V is TRBV6-1 and J is TRBJ2-2, with a weak D call TRBD1 (6 bases). Germline loops: CDR1 MNHNS, CDR2 SASEGT. The CDR3 has 14 amino acids. With 9 bases removed from V and 1 base from J, the gap between germline ends came to 12 bases.

V and J are TRBV7-9 and TRBJ2-1; D gene ambiguous. Looked up from germline, CDR1 is SEHNR and CDR2 is FQNEAQ (reference sequence). The CDR3 extends over 14 amino acids. The germline V and J ends were trimmed by 5 bases and 4 bases, with 12 bases remaining between them. The CDR3 loop reads CASSPSNLYNEQFF. The CDR3 DNA reads as TGTGCCAGCAGCCCATCCAATTTGTACAATGAGCAGTTCTTC.

V and J are TRBV4-1 and TRBJ2-1; 11 bases align to TRBD1. Germline V lookup: CDR1 MGHRA, CDR2 YSYEKL. Germline trimming cut 3 bases from V and 5 bases from J; bases unmatched to any gene: 6. This CDR3 is 16 amino acids long. CDR3 region: CASSHSRDRGDNEQFF. Written as DNA, the CDR3 is TGCGCCAGCAGCCACTCCCGGGACAGGGGGGACAATGAGCAGTTCTTC.